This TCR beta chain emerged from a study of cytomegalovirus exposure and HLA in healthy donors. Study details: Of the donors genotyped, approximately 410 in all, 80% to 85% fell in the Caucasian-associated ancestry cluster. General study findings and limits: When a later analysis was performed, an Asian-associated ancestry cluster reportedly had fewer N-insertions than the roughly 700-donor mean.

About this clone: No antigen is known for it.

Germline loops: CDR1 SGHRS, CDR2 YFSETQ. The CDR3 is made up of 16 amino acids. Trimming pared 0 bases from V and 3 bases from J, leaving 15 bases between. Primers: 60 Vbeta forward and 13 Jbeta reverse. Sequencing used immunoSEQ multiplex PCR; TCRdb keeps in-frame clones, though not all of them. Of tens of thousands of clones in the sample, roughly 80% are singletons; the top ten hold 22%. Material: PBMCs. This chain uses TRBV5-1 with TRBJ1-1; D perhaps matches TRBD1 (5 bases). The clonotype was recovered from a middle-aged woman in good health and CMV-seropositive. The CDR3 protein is CASSLVGGTGYTEAFF. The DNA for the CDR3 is TGCGCCAGCAGCTTGGTCGGAGGGACGGGGTACACTGAAGCTTTCTTT.